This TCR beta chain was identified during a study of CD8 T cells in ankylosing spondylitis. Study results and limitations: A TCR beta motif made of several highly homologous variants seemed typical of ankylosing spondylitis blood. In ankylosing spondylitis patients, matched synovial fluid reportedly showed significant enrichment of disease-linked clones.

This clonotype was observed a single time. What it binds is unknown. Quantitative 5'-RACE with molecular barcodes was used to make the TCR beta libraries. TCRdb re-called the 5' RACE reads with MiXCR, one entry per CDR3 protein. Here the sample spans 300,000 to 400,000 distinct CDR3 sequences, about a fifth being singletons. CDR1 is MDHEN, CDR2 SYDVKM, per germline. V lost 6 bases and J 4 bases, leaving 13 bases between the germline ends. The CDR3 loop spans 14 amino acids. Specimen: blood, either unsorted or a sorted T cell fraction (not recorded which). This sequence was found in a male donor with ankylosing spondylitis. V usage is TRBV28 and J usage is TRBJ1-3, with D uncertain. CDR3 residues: CASSLSRAGNTIYF. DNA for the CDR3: TGTGCCAGCAGCCTCAGTCGAGCGGGAAACACCATATATTTT.